This TCR beta chain is from a study of blood T cell repertoires in COVID-19. Whole-study context: COVID-19 samples from acute and convalescent phases originated in the United States, Italy and Spain. PBMCs, B-cell-depleted T cells, or T cells provided the cDNA or gDNA that made up the material.

The germline CDR1 and CDR2 sequences are MNHEY and SVGEGT. The V and J ends lost 6 bases and 5 bases, in that order; junction bases with no gene match: 8. There are 14 residues in the CDR3. Original analysis: How many nucleated cells were present was estimated from reference gene primer amplification. Clones were sequenced by immunoSEQ multiplex PCR, and TCRdb holds only the in-frame ones, with some missing. D and trimming were read from the DNA, whereas the V and J calls and clone size are those reported in that table. The sample carries over 85,000 clones, 80% to 90% recorded once. Specimen: peripheral blood. The TCR comes from a human donor with acute or convalescent COVID-19. The donor label of this sample is uncertain. The gene calls are TRBV6-2 or TRBV6-3 and TRBJ2-7, with 9 bases fitting TRBD2. The CDR3 is CASSPAGGPNEQYF. Here the CDR3 DNA reads TGTGCCAGCAGCCCCGCGGGGGGGCCCAACGAGCAGTACTTC.